This TCR beta chain was recovered during a study of blood T cells in healthy people across ages. It was with a sample-barcoded 5' primer and a J-beta primer mix that a second PCR of roughly 6 to 12 cycles was run. From the 5' RACE reads, TCRdb called clonotypes with MiXCR, one entry per CDR3 protein. The data contain hundreds of thousands of distinct CDR3 sequences, approximately 31% of them singletons. The sample comprised blood. The receptor was isolated from a woman older than 75 in good health.

CDR3 sequence (DNA): TGTGCCAGCAGCCAAGAGGTGGGAAAACTGTTTTTT. Translation: CASSQEVGKLFF. This chain uses TRBV3-1 with TRBJ1-4; D is undetermined. V was trimmed by 0 bases and J by 10 bases, leaving 6 bases between them. Germline V gene lookup returns CDR1 LGHDT and CDR2 YNNKEL (reference sequence). The CDR3 loop spans 12 amino acids.